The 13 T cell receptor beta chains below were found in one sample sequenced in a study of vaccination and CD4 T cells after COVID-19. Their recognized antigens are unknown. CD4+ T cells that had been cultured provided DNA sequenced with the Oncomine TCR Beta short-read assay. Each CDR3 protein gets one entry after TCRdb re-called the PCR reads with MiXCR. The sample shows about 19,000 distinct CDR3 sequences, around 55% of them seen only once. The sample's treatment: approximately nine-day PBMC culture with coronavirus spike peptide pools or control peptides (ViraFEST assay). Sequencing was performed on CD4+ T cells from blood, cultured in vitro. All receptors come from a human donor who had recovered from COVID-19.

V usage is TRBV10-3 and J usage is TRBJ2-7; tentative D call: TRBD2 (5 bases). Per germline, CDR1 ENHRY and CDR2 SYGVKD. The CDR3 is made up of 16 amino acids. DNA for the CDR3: TGTGTCGCATCTACTGGAAGCGGACCGAGCTCCTACGAGCAGTACTTC. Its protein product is CVASTGSGPSSYEQYF.

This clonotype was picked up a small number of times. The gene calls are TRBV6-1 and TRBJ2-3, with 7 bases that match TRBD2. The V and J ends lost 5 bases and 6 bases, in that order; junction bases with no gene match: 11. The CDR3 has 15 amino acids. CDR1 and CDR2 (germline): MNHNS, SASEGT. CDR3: CASSPLGGSSDTQYF. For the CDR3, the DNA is TGTGCCAGCAGTCCACTCGGCGGGAGTAGCGATACGCAGTATTTT.

CDR3 region: CASSLERGHYEQYF. DNA for the CDR3: TGTGCCAGCAGCTTAGAACGGGGCCACTACGAGCAGTACTTC. The V gene is TRBV7-2, the J gene TRBJ2-7, with D tentatively TRBD1 or TRBD2 (5 bases each). V shed 1 base and J shed 3 bases, with 10 bases lying between them. From germline, CDR1 is SGHTA and CDR2 FQGNSA. CDR3 length equals 14 residues.

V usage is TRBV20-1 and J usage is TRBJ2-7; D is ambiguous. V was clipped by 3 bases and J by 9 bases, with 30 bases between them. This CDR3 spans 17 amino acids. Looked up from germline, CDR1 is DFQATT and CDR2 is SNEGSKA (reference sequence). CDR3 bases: TGCAGTGCTAGTCCCAGGTCCCGGATGGTTCTAGGGTTACTGCAGTACTTC. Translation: CSASPRSRMVLGLLQYF.

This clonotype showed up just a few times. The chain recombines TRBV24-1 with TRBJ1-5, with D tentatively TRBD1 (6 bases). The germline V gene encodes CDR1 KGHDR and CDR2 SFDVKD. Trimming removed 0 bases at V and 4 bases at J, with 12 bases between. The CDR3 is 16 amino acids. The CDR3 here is CATSDLLGTLNQPQHF. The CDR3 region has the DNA TGTGCCACCAGTGATTTGTTGGGGACACTTAATCAGCCCCAGCATTTT.

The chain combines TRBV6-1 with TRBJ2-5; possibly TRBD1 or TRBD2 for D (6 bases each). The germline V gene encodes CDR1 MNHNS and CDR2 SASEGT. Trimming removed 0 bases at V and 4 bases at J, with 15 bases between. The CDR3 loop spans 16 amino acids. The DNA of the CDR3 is TGTGCCAGCAGTGAAGCACCGCGGGAACAGGGAGAGACCCAGTACTTC. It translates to CASSEAPREQGETQYF.

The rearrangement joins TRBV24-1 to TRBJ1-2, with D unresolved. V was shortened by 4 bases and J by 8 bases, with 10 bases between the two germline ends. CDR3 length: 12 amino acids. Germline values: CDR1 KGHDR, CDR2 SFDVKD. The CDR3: CATSDGDWGYTF. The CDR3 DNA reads TGTGCCACCAGTGACGGAGATTGGGGCTACACCTTC.

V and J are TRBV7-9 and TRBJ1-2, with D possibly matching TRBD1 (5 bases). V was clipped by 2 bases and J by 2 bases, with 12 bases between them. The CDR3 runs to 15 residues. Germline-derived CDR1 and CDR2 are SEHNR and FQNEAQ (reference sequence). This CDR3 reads CASSLWRDVNYGYTF. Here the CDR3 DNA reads TGTGCCAGCAGCTTATGGCGGGACGTGAACTATGGCTACACCTTC.

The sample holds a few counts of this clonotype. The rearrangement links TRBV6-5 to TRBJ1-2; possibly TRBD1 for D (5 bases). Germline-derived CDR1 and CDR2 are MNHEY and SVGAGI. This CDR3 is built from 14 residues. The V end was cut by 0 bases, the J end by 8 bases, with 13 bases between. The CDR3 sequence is CASSYSYGARGYTF. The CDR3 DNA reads TGTGCCAGCAGTTACTCCTACGGGGCAAGGGGCTACACCTTC.

CDR3 bases: TGTGCCAGCAGCTTACGGGGGGACTCACCCCTCCACTTT. Its protein product is CASSLRGDSPLHF. The chain combines TRBV11-3 with TRBJ1-6; a weak D match, TRBD1 (5 bases). Trimming took off 2 bases at V and 10 bases at J, with 9 bases between the two ends. The germline V gene has CDR1 SGHNT and CDR2 YENEEA. This CDR3 contains 13 residues.

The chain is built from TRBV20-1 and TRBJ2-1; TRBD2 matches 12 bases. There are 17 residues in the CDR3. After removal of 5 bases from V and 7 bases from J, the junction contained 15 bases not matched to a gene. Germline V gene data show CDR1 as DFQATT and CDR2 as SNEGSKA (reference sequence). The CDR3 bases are TGCAGTGCTGCAGGAAAGCGACTAGCGGGAGTGAGGAATGAGCAGTTCTTC. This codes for CSAAGKRLAGVRNEQFF.

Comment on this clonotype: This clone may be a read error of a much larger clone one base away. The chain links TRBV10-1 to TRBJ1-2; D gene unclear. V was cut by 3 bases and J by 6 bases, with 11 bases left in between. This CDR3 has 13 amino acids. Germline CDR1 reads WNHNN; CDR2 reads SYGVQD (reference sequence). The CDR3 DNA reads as TGCGCCAGCAGTGAAGGGCACGACCATGGCTACACCTTC. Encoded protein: CASSEGHDHGYTF.

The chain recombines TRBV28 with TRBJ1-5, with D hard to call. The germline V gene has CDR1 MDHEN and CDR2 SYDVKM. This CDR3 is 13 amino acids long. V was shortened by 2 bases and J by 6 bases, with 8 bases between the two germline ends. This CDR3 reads CASSLRRIQPQHF. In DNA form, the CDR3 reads TGTGCCAGCAGTTTAAGAAGGATTCAGCCCCAGCATTTT.